These T cell receptor beta chains were read from a single sample in a study of control samples from healthy donors and cancer patients. Sequenced by immunoSEQ multiplex PCR; TCRdb stores in-frame clones only, minus some. Seen here are 95,000 to 150,000 clones, about 90% observed once, and the top ten hold 30% to 40%. Specimen: blood. The receptors shown here come from a man between 45 and 60 years old in good health. Each CDR3 is given with its conserved first and last residue. The D gene is left open where the match is weak. Some rows have no size entry. The others give once, few or many, or a class for an expanded clone.

D	V	J	size	CDR3	DNA
-	TRBV7-2	TRBJ2-7	-	CASSLDGSVYEQYF	TGTGCCAGCAGCTTAGACGGTAGCGTATACGAGCAGTACTTC
TRBD1	TRBV19	TRBJ1-6	once	CASSLRGPYNSPLHF	TGTGCCAGTAGCCTCAGGGGGCCGTATAATTCACCCCTCCACTTT
-	TRBV6-4	TRBJ1-5	-	CASSDTEQVLNQPQHF	TGTGCCAGCAGTGACACGGAACAGGTCCTGAATCAGCCCCAGCATTTT
-	TRBV29-1	TRBJ1-1	-	CSVEGLNTEAFF	TGCAGCGTTGAGGGTCTGAACACTGAAGCTTTCTTT
-	TRBV11-2	TRBJ2-2	-	CASSLRSGGGWTGELFF	TGTGCCAGCAGCTTAAGATCCGGGGGTGGGTGGACCGGGGAGCTGTTTTTT
TRBD2	TRBV2	TRBJ2-5	once	CASSETLAGGLQETQYF	TGTGCCAGCAGTGAAACACTAGCGGGGGGATTACAAGAGACCCAGTACTTC
TRBD1	TRBV19	TRBJ1-2	-	CASSIDHGQGNYGYTF	TGTGCCAGTAGTATAGATCATGGACAGGGGAACTATGGCTACACCTTC
-	TRBV27	TRBJ2-6	-	CASSLRGSGANVLTF	TGTGCCAGCAGTTTACGGGGGTCTGGGGCCAACGTCCTGACTTTC
-	TRBV24-1	TRBJ2-7	-	CATSDRRGASSYEQYF	TGTGCCACCAGTGACCGGCGGGGCGCTAGCTCCTACGAGCAGTACTTC
TRBD2	TRBV27	TRBJ2-3	-	CASSSYALGLERGPYTQYF	TGTGCCAGCAGTTCCTATGCCCTAGGGTTGGAGCGGGGGCCCTATACGCAGTATTTT
-	TRBV7-9	TRBJ1-5	-	CASSSGGPNQPQHF	TGTGCCAGCAGCTCTGGGGGGCCTAATCAGCCCCAGCATTTT
TRBD2	TRBV7-2	TRBJ2-2	-	CASSLVAGPLFF	TGTGCCAGCAGCTTAGTAGCGGGGCCGCTGTTTTTT
-	TRBV19	TRBJ1-6	-	CASMRARGGNSPLHF	TGTGCCAGTATGCGAGCGAGGGGGGGAAATTCACCCCTCCACTTT
-	TRBV6-2/TRBV6-3	TRBJ2-1	-	CASSYSYNEQFF	TGTGCCAGCAGTTACTCATACAATGAGCAGTTCTTC
-	TRBV6-1	TRBJ1-1	-	CASSQMTGTEAFF	TGTGCCAGCAGTCAAATGACAGGAACTGAAGCTTTCTTT
TRBD1	TRBV9	TRBJ2-5	-	CASSVLGTGEETQYF	TGTGCCAGCAGCGTACTCGGGACAGGGGAAGAGACCCAGTACTTC
-	TRBV19	TRBJ1-4	-	CASSNPGAPIEATNEKLFF	TGTGCCAGTAGCAACCCGGGGGCCCCGATCGAAGCCACTAATGAAAAACTGTTTTTT
-	TRBV7-8	TRBJ2-1	-	CASSLGGYEQFF	TGTGCCAGCAGCTTAGGGGGCTATGAGCAGTTCTTC
TRBD2	TRBV13	TRBJ2-1	-	CASSSSGGVYNEQFF	TGTGCCAGCAGCTCTAGCGGGGGGGTTTACAATGAGCAGTTCTTC
TRBD2	TRBV11-3	TRBJ2-3	-	CASSSSLAGGSTDTQYF	TGTGCCAGCAGCTCCTCCTTAGCGGGGGGCAGCACAGATACGCAGTATTTT
TRBD2	TRBV27	TRBJ2-1	-	CASRDGGALTYNEQFF	TGTGCCAGCAGAGACGGGGGGGCTCTCACCTACAATGAGCAGTTCTTC
TRBD1	TRBV7-2	TRBJ1-3	-	CASSPDRSSGNTIYF	TGTGCCAGCAGCCCGGACAGGTCCTCTGGAAACACCATATATTTT
-	TRBV7-2	TRBJ1-1	-	CASQSRPGHTEAFF	TGTGCCAGCCAGAGCCGTCCGGGACACACTGAAGCTTTCTTT
-	TRBV2	TRBJ1-1	once	CASRWFGGTEAFF	TGTGCCAGCAGGTGGTTTGGGGGGACTGAAGCTTTCTTT
-	TRBV6-5	TRBJ1-1	-	CASSQGLDTEAFF	TGTGCCAGCAGTCAGGGTCTCGACACTGAAGCTTTCTTT
-	TRBV7-2	TRBJ1-5	few	CASSLVDQPQHF	TGTGCCAGCAGCTTAGTCGACCAGCCCCAGCATTTT
TRBD1	TRBV7-2	TRBJ1-2	few	CASSDRDRVALTF	TGTGCCAGCAGCGACCGGGACAGGGTGGCGTTGACCTTC
-	TRBV6-5	TRBJ1-3	-	CASMGRPSGNTIYF	TGTGCCAGCATGGGACGGCCCTCTGGAAACACCATATATTTT
-	TRBV24-1	TRBJ1-1	-	CATSDFVGPIVRTEAFF	TGTGCCACCAGTGATTTCGTGGGGCCAATAGTTCGCACTGAAGCTTTCTTT